This TCR beta chain appears in the sequencing data of a study of HIV-infected patients and healthy controls. Using its own MiXCR run on the 5' RACE reads, TCRdb lists one record per CDR3 protein. This repertoire shows roughly 18,000 distinct CDR3 sequences, about 16% found once; its top ten account for 24%. Germline CDR1 and CDR2: SEHNR and FQNEAQ (reference sequence). The CDR3 contains 15 residues. V lost 1 base and J lost 0, with 10 bases in between. This clonotype was counted ten times or more. Sequenced: CD8+ T cells from blood. V usage is TRBV7-9 and J usage is TRBJ2-7; the D is unclear. The clonotype originates from a human donor in good health. The CDR3 region is CASSLESGFSYEQYF. The CDR3 nucleotides read TGTGCCAGCAGCTTAGAGTCAGGCTTCTCCTACGAGCAGTACTTC.